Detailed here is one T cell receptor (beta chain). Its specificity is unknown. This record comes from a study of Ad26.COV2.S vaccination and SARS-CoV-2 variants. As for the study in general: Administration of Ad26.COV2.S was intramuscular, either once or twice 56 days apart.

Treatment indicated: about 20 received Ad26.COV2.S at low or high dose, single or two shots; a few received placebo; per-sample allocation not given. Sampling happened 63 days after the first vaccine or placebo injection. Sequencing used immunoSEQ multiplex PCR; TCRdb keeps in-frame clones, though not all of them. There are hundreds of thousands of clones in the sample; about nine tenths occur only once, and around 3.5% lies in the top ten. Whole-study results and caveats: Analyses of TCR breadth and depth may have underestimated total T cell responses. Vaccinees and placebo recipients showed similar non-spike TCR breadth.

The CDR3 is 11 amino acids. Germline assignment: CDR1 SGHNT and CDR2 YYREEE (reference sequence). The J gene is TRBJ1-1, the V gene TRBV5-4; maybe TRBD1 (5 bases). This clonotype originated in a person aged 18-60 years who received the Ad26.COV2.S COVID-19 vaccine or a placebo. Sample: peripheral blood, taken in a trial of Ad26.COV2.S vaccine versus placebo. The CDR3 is CRWQGNTEAFF. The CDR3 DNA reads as TGTAGGTGGCAGGGGAACACTGAAGCTTTCTTT.